This T cell receptor (beta chain) was captured in a study of T cells after yellow fever vaccination. Findings and limits, study-wide: The booster response re-showed most primary clones: 96% CD4, approximately 90% CD8.

Of note for this clonotype: Its target is unknown.

Per the germline V gene, CDR1 is SGHDT and CDR2 is YYEEEE. The V and J ends lost 4 bases and 9 bases, in that order; junction bases with no gene match: 9. This CDR3 has 15 amino acids. TCR cDNA, made by 5'RACE template switching, carried an added universal primer site and UMIs. TCRdb reprocessed the 5' RACE reads via MiXCR and lists one record per CDR3 protein. Of some 350,000 distinct CDR3 sequences listed, about 6% are singletons. This TCR was recovered from a young man who received the YFV17D yellow fever vaccine. This rearrangement joins TRBV5-6 to TRBJ1-6; 8 bases fit TRBD1. The material sequenced was PBMCs, taken 5 days after the yellow fever booster vaccination. The CDR3 coding sequence is TGTGCCAGCAGCCCCCGGGACAGGTTAACTTCACCCCTCCACTTT. Its translation is CASSPRDRLTSPLHF.